This entry concerns a single T cell receptor (beta chain). Germline loops: CDR1 SGHVS, CDR2 FQNEAQ. J was trimmed by 0 bases and V by 5 bases; bases with no gene match: 1. This CDR3 spans 14 amino acids. This sample was taken from a study of blood T cell repertoires in COVID-19. Repertoires were generated with immunoSEQ multiplex PCR, while TCRdb's copy carries only in-frame clones and drops some. The table records 200,000 to 250,000 clones, around nine tenths of them present only once. J is TRBJ2-1 and V is TRBV7-8; 7 bases are shared with TRBD1. The sequenced sample was PBMCs or T cells enriched from blood (not recorded which). This receptor was obtained from a woman aged 50 to 60 with acute COVID-19. CDR3 protein: CASSEGASYNEQFF. The CDR3 DNA reads as TGTGCCAGCAGCGAGGGGGCCTCCTACAATGAGCAGTTCTTC. Full variable domain (missing parts from reference TRBV7-8 and TRBJ2-1): GAGVSQSPRYKVAKRGQDVALRCDPISGHVSLFWYQQALGQGPEFLTYFQNEAQLDKSGLPSDRFFAERPEGSVSTLKIQRTQQEDSAVYLCASSEGASYNEQFFGPGTRLTVL.